This TCR beta chain was sequenced in a study of human T cells and chemical hapten exposure. About the study: Alopecia areata, totalis and universalis patients, mostly female, were included.

This CDR3 region has 14 residues. V was pared by 1 base and J by 0 bases, with 7 bases between. Per the germline V gene, CDR1 is KGHSH and CDR2 is LQKENI. Library preparation tagged each individual cDNA molecule with a unique molecular identifier. TCRdb reanalysed the RACE reads using MiXCR and keeps one entry per CDR3 protein. The sample yields about 120,000 distinct CDR3 sequences, about 12% seen once. This clonotype was found a few times. The time point here: patch test 1, 2 weeks after DPC sensitization. Treatment noted: therapeutic diphenylcyclopropenone sensitization with weekly scalp DPC. The specimen was whole blood, collected in connection with sensitization to the hapten diphenylcyclopropenone (DPC). The TCR originated in a woman in her forties or fifties with alopecia areata. Some clones in this sample may be carry-over from other donors' samples. The chain couples TRBV18 to TRBJ2-7; D unclear. CDR3 region: CASSPRRDSYEQYF. In DNA, the CDR3 is TGTGCCAGCTCACCACGACGCGACTCCTACGAGCAGTACTTC.